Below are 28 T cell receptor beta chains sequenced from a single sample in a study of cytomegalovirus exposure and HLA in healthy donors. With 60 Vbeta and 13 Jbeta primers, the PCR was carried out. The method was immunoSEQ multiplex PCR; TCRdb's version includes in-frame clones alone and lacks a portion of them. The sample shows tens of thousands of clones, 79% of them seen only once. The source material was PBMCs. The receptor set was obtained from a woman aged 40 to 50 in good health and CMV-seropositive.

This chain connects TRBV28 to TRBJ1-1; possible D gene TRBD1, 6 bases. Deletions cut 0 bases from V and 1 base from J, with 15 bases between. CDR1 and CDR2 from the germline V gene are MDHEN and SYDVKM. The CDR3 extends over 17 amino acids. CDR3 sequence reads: CASSLWGRGAPNTEAFF. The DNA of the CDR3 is TGTGCCAGCAGTTTATGGGGCAGGGGCGCCCCGAACACTGAAGCTTTCTTT.

The CDR3 region is CASSETGVSNQPQHF. As DNA, the CDR3 is TGTGCCAGCAGCGAGACAGGGGTAAGCAATCAGCCCCAGCATTTT. This sequence joins TRBV9 and TRBJ1-5; 8 bases agree with TRBD1. V shed 3 bases and J 1 base; nucleotides not matched to a gene: 3. This CDR3 is 15 amino acids long. Germline V CDR1 and CDR2: SGDLS, YYNGEE.

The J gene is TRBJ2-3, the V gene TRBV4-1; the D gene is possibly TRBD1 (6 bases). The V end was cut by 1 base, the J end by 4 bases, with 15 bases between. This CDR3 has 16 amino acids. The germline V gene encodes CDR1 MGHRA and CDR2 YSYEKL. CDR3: CASSQVSGVVPDTQYF. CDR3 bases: TGCGCCAGCAGCCAAGTGTCAGGGGTTGTCCCAGATACGCAGTATTTT.

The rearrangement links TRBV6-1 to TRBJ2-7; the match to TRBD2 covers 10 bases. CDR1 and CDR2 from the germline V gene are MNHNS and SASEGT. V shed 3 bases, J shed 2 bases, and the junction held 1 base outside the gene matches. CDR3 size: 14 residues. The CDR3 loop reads CASSDGTSAYEQYF. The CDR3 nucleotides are TGTGCCAGCAGTGACGGGACTAGCGCCTACGAGCAGTACTTC.

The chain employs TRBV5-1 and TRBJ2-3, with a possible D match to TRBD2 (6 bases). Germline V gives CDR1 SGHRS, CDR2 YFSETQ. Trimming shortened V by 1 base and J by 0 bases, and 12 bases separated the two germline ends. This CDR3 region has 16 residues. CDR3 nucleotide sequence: TGCGCCAGCAGCTTGAGTCCCGGGACTAGCACAGATACGCAGTATTTT. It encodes CASSLSPGTSTDTQYF.

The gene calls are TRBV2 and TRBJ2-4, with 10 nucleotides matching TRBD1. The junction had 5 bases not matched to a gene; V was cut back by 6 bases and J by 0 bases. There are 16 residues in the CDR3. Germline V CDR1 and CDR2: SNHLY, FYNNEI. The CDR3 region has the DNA TGTGCCAGCAGAGAACGACAGGGGGCAGCCAAAAACATTCAGTACTTC. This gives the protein CASRERQGAAKNIQYF.

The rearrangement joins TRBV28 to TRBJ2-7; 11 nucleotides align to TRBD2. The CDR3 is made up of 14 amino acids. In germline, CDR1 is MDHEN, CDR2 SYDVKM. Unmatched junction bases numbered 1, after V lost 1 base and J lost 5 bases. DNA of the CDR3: TGTGCCAGCAGTTTATTGACTAGCGGGAACGAGCAGTACTTC. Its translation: CASSLLTSGNEQYF. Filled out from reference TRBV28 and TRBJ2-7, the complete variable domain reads DVKVTQSSRYLVKRTGEKVFLECVQDMDHENMFWYRQDPGLGLRLIYFSYDVKMKEKGDIPEGYSVSREKKERFSLILESASTNQTSMYLCASSLLTSGNEQYFGPGTRLTVT.

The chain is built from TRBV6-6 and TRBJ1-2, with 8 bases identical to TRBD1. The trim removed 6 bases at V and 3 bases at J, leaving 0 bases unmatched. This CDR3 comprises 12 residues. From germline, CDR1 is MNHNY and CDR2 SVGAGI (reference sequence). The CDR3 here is CASRTGDYGYTF. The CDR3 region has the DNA TGTGCCAGCAGGACAGGGGACTATGGCTACACCTTC.

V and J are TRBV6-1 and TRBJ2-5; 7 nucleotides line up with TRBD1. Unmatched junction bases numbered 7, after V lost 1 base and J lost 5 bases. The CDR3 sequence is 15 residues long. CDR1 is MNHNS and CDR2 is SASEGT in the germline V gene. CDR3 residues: CASSEGWTGMETQYF. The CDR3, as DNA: TGTGCCAGCAGTGAAGGATGGACAGGAATGGAGACCCAGTACTTC.

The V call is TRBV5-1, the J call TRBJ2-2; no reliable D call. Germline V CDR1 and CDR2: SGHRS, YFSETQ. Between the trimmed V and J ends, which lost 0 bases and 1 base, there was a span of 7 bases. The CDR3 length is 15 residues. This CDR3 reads CASSLATGNTGELFF. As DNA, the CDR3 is TGCGCCAGCAGCTTGGCCACCGGGAACACCGGGGAGCTGTTTTTT.

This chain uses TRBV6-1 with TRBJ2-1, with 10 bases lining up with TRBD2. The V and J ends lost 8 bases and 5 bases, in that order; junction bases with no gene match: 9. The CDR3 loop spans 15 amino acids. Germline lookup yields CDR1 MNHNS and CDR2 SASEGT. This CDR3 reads CASRRTSGLNNEQFF. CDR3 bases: TGTGCCAGCCGAAGGACTAGCGGCTTAAACAATGAGCAGTTCTTC.

The CDR3 nucleotides read TGTGCCAGCTCACCCTTGGACAGAGCGAACACCGGGGAGCTGTTTTTT. Protein sequence: CASSPLDRANTGELFF. V is TRBV18 and J is TRBJ2-2; D is possibly TRBD1 (6 bases). CDR3 size: 16 residues. Trimming stripped 3 bases from V and 0 bases from J, with 11 bases between. Germline CDR1 KGHSH, CDR2 LQKENI.

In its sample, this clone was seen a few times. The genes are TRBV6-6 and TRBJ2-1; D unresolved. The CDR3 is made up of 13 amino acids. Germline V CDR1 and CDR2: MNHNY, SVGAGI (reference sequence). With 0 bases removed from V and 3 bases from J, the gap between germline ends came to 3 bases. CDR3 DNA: TGTGCCAGCAGTTACTCCAACTACAATGAGCAGTTCTTC. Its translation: CASSYSNYNEQFF.

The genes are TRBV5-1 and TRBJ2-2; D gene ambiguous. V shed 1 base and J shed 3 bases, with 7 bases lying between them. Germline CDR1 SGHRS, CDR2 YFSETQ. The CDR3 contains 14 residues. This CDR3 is CASSLSGDTGELFF. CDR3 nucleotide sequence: TGCGCCAGCAGCTTGTCCGGAGACACCGGGGAGCTGTTTTTT.

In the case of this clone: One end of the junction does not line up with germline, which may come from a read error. The CDR3 DNA sequence: TGCGTCAGCAGCTTGAGGTCCGGTCGCGACAGTCATAACACTGAAGCTTTCTTT. It specifies CVSSLRSGRDSHNTEAFF. The chain joins TRBV5-1 to TRBJ1-1; weak D call: TRBD1 (5 bases). The CDR3 is made up of 18 amino acids. Germline loops: CDR1 SGHRS, CDR2 YFSETQ.

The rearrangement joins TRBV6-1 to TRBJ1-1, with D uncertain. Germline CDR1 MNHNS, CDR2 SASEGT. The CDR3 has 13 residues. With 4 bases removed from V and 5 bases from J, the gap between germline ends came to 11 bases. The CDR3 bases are TGTGCCAGCAGTGTGTCCCCGCGGACTGAAGCTTTCTTT. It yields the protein CASSVSPRTEAFF.

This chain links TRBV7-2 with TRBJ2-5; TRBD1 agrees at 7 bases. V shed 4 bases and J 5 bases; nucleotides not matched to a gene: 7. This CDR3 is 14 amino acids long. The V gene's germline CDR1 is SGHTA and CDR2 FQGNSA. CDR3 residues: CASSSGQDPETQYF. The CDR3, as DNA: TGTGCCAGCAGCTCTGGACAGGACCCGGAGACCCAGTACTTC.

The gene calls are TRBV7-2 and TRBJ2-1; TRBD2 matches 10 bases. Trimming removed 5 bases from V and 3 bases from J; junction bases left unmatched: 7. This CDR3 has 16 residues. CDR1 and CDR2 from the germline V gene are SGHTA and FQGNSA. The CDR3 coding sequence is TGTGCCAGCAGCGAGCGACTAGCGGGCCTCTACAATGAGCAGTTCTTC. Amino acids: CASSERLAGLYNEQFF.

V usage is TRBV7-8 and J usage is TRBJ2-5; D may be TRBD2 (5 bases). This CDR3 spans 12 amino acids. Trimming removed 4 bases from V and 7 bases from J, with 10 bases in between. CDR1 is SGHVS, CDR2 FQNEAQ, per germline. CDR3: CASSSRTGTQYF. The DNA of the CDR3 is TGTGCCAGCAGCTCCAGGACTGGGACCCAGTACTTC.

The CDR3 DNA is TGTGGGCTCCGGGACAGGGGCAACGAGCAGTACTTC. Translated: CGLRDRGNEQYF. The chain employs TRBV2 and TRBJ2-7; TRBD1 matches 10 bases. From germline, CDR1 is SNHLY and CDR2 FYNNEI. The CDR3 extends over 12 amino acids.

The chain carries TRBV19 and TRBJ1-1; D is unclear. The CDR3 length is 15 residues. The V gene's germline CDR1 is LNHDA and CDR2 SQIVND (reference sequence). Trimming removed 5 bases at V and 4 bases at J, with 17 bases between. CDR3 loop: CASSRNLAGSTEAFF. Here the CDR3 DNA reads TGTGCCAGTAGTCGCAACCTGGCGGGTAGCACTGAAGCTTTCTTT.

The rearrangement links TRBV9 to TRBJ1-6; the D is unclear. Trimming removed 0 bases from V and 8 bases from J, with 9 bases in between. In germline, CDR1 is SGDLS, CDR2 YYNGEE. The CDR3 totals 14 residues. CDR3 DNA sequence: TGTGCCAGCAGCGTAGGAGGGTGGGATTCACCCCTCCACTTT. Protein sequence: CASSVGGWDSPLHF.

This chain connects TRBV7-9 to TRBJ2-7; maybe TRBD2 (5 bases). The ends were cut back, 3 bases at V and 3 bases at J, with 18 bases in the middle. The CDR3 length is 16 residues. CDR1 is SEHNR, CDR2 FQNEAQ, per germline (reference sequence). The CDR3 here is CASSLGYGRRHYEQYF. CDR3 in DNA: TGTGCCAGCAGCTTGGGATATGGGAGACGGCACTACGAGCAGTACTTC.

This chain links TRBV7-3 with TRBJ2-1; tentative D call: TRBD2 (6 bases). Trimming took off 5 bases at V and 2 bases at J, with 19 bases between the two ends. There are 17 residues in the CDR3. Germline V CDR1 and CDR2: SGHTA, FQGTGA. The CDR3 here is CASSSELSGSTYNEQFF. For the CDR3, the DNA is TGTGCCAGCAGCAGCGAACTTAGCGGTTCCACCTACAATGAGCAGTTCTTC.

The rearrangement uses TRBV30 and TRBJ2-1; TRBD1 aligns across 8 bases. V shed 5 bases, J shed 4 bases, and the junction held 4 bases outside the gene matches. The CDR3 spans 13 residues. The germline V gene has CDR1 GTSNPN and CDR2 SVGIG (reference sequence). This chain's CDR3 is CAWDRGGYNEQFF. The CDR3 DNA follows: TGTGCCTGGGACAGGGGAGGATACAATGAGCAGTTCTTC.

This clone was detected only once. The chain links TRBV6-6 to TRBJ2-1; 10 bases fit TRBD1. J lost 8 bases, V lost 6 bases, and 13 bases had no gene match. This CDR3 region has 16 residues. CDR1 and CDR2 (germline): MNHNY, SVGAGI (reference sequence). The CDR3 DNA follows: TGTGCCAGCAGCCATCTCGGACAGGGGGTTATGGATGAGCAGTTCTTC. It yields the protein CASSHLGQGVMDEQFF.

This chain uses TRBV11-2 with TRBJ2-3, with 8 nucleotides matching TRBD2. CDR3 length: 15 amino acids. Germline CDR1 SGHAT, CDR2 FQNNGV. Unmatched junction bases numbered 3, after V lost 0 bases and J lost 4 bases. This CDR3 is CASSLDGGASDTQYF. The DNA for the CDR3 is TGTGCCAGCAGCTTAGACGGGGGGGCGTCAGATACGCAGTATTTT.

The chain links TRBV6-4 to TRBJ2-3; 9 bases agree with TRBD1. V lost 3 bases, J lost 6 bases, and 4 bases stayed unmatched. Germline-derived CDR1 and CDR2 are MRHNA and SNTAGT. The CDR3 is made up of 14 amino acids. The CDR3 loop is CASSEQGARDTQYF. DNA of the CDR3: TGTGCCAGCAGTGAACAGGGGGCGAGGGATACGCAGTATTTT.